Presented here are 18 T cell receptor beta chains from one specimen sequenced in a study of blood T cells in healthy people across ages. It was with a sample-barcoded 5' primer and a J-beta primer mix that a second PCR of about 7 to 12 cycles was run. TCRdb called the 5' RACE reads again in MiXCR, with one record for every CDR3 protein. Among 700,000 or so distinct CDR3 sequences listed, over 20% were seen once. The sequencing sample was made of blood. These receptors originate from a man between 65 and 85 years old in good health.

This clonotype has more than one count but fewer than ten. The genes are TRBV20-1 and TRBJ1-3, with D maybe TRBD1 (6 bases). Germline V gene lookup returns CDR1 DFQATT and CDR2 SNEGSKA (reference sequence). This CDR3 is 14 amino acids long. V lost 5 bases and J 2 bases, leaving 13 bases between the germline ends. In DNA, the CDR3 is TGCAGTGCTGCGGTCAGGGGTACTGGAAACACCATATATTTT. Protein product: CSAAVRGTGNTIYF.

The V and J genes are TRBV5-1 and TRBJ2-7; a possible D gene is TRBD2 (5 bases). The germline V and J ends were trimmed by 4 bases and 7 bases, with 18 bases remaining between them. CDR1 and CDR2 (germline): SGHRS, YFSETQ. This CDR3 contains 14 residues. CDR3 sequence: CASSPTRTALEQYF. CDR3 sequence (DNA): TGCGCCAGCAGCCCAACTAGAACGGCACTTGAGCAGTACTTC. The entire variable domain, with the rest obtained from reference TRBV5-1 and TRBJ2-7, is as follows: KAGVTQTPRYLIKTRGQQVTLSCSPISGHRSVSWYQQTPGQGLQFLFEYFSETQRNKGNFPGRFSGRQFSNSRSEMNVSTLELGDSALYLCASSPTRTALEQYFGPGTRLTVT.

The chain employs TRBV6-2 or TRBV6-3 and TRBJ1-2; the D gene is possibly TRBD1 (6 bases). Looked up from germline, CDR1 is MNHEY and CDR2 is SVGEGT. V was cut by 5 bases and J by 1 base, with 14 bases left in between. The CDR3 is 15 residues long. CDR3 nucleotides: TGTGCCAGCAGTCCCCTTGGAGGGGGTAACTATGGCTACACCTTC. This codes for CASSPLGGGNYGYTF.

This clonotype occurred a few times. The chain recombines TRBV12-3 or TRBV12-4 with TRBJ2-2; 8 bases fit TRBD2. The CDR3 consists of 16 residues. V was pared by 4 bases and J by 5 bases, with 9 bases of the junction left unmatched. DNA of the CDR3: TGTGCCAGCAGTTCCACCGGGGGGGCAAAGACCGGGGAGCTGTTTTTT. This encodes CASSSTGGAKTGELFF.

This chain joins TRBV27 and TRBJ1-2; perhaps TRBD1 as D (5 bases). The CDR3 is 12 residues long. Per the germline V gene, CDR1 is MNHEY and CDR2 is SMNVEV (reference sequence). The ends were cut back, 2 bases at V and 9 bases at J, with 10 bases in the middle. In DNA form, the CDR3 reads TGTGCCAGCAGTTTAGCGGGGACTCGCTACACCTTC. It encodes CASSLAGTRYTF.

There are a few counts of this clonotype. This chain links TRBV20-1 with TRBJ2-1; D is possibly TRBD1 (6 bases). With 0 bases removed from V and 4 bases from J, the gap between germline ends came to 16 bases. Per the germline V gene, CDR1 is DFQATT and CDR2 is SNEGSKA (reference sequence). The CDR3 contains 16 residues. CDR3 nucleotide sequence: TGCAGTGCTAGAGATCCCACAGGGAATAGGTACAATGAGCAGTTCTTC. It translates to CSARDPTGNRYNEQFF.

This clonotype was observed a few times. The rearrangement uses TRBV6-5 and TRBJ2-1, with D uncertain. The closer fit of TRBJ2-5 to the DNA end suggests the J call may be wrong. The V gene's germline CDR1 is MNHEY and CDR2 SVGAGI. The CDR3 has 14 amino acids. The CDR3 sequence: CASSYSTAQETQYF. As DNA, the CDR3 is TGTGCCAGCAGTTACAGTACAGCACAAGAGACCCAGTACTTC.

The chain combines TRBV9 with TRBJ2-3, with D perhaps TRBD1 or TRBD2 (5 bases each). The CDR3 extends over 15 amino acids. V lost 4 bases and J lost 4, with 16 bases in between. Germline V gene sequence: CDR1 SGDLS, CDR2 YYNGEE. The CDR3 coding sequence is TGTGCCAGCAGCCCCGGGGCCCGACCCTCAGATACGCAGTATTTT. Protein sequence: CASSPGARPSDTQYF.

Only a few counts were recorded for this clonotype. The chain carries TRBV10-3 and TRBJ1-2, with D possibly matching TRBD1 (5 bases). The V end lost 2 bases, the J end lost 8 bases, and 12 bases lay between the germline ends. CDR3 size: 13 residues. Looked up from germline, CDR1 is ENHRY and CDR2 is SYGVKD. CDR3 sequence (DNA): TGTGCCATCAGTGAGCAAGACGAGGGGGGCTACACCTTC. It specifies CAISEQDEGGYTF.

The chain has TRBV12-5 and TRBJ2-3; 7 positions match TRBD2. With 6 bases clipped from V and 5 bases from J, the junction kept 8 bases outside the gene matches. Germline assignment: CDR1 LGHNT and CDR2 FRNRAP. This CDR3 region has 14 residues. CDR3 sequence: CASGGLVRQDTQYF. DNA of the CDR3: TGTGCTAGTGGAGGACTAGTGCGGCAAGATACGCAGTATTTT. Full variable domain (rest looked up from reference TRBV12-5 and TRBJ2-3): DARVTQTPRHKVTEMGQEVTMRCQPILGHNTVFWYRQTMMQGLELLAYFRNRAPLDDSGMPKDRFSAEMPDATLATLKIQPSEPRDSAVYFCASGGLVRQDTQYFGPGTRLTVL.

This clonotype was seen more than once but under ten times. The rearrangement links TRBV5-1 to TRBJ2-1, with D possibly matching TRBD1 (6 bases). This CDR3 region has 13 residues. Germline V gene sequence: CDR1 SGHRS, CDR2 YFSETQ. V was pared by 3 bases and J by 3 bases, with 7 bases between. The CDR3 region is CASSSGHYNEQFF. As DNA, the CDR3 is TGCGCCAGCAGCTCGGGACACTACAATGAGCAGTTCTTC.

The chain joins TRBV20-1 to TRBJ2-5, with 7 bases matching TRBD2. TRBJ2-7 explains the end of the DNA better; the J call may be wrong. The length of the CDR3 is 13 residues. The germline V gene encodes CDR1 DFQATT and CDR2 SNEGSKA (reference sequence). The CDR3 here is CSARDPTSLEQYV. CDR3 coding DNA: TGCAGTGCTAGAGATCCGACTAGCCTCGAGCAGTACGTC.

This clonotype occurred a few times. V and J are TRBV6-5 and TRBJ1-5; D unresolved. The CDR3 runs to 13 residues. V was cut by 6 bases and J by 3 bases, with 9 bases left in between. Germline lookup yields CDR1 MNHEY and CDR2 SVGAGI. The CDR3, as DNA: TGTGCCAGCAGGTCCAGGTTCAATCAGCCCCAGCATTTT. As protein: CASRSRFNQPQHF.

The count of this clonotype is one. The chain recombines TRBV12-3 or TRBV12-4 with TRBJ2-6; TRBD2 might be the D (5 bases). The CDR3 runs 18 residues. Trimming shortened V by 3 bases and J by 0 bases, and 15 bases separated the two germline ends. The CDR3 here is CASSFSSQRVSGANVLTF. The CDR3 bases are TGTGCCAGCAGTTTTTCTTCACAGAGGGTCTCTGGGGCCAACGTCCTGACTTTC.

Of note for this clonotype: At one boundary the junction diverges from the germline segment, which might be a read error. The chain combines TRBV20-1 with TRBJ2-5; 8 nucleotides match TRBD2. This CDR3 comprises 17 residues. CDR1 DFQATT and CDR2 SNEGSKA come from the germline V gene (reference sequence). The CDR3 loop reads CSARENTAGVWKENQYF. The CDR3 DNA sequence: TGCAGTGCTAGAGAGAACACAGCGGGGGTTTGGAAGGAGAACCAGTACTTC.

V usage is TRBV11-2 and J usage is TRBJ2-4; 9 bases agree with TRBD2. CDR1 and CDR2 from the germline V gene are SGHAT and FQNNGV. The CDR3 covers 17 residues. The ends lost 3 bases at V and 8 bases at J; junction bases unmatched: 14. This CDR3 is CASSLGSGGPQWDIQYF. In DNA, the CDR3 is TGTGCCAGCAGCTTGGGAAGCGGGGGGCCCCAATGGGACATTCAGTACTTC.

The V call is TRBV9, the J call TRBJ2-5; D ambiguous. Germline V gene lookup returns CDR1 SGDLS and CDR2 YYNGEE. This CDR3 comprises 14 residues. Trimming removed 1 base at V and 5 bases at J, with 12 bases between. CDR3 sequence: CASSVSKDRETQYF. The CDR3 nucleotides are TGTGCCAGCAGCGTATCAAAAGACCGGGAGACCCAGTACTTC. Full variable domain (remainder filled in from reference TRBV9 and TRBJ2-5): DSGVTQTPKHLITATGQRVTLRCSPRSGDLSVYWYQQSLDQGLQFLIQYYNGEERAKGNILERFSAQQFPDLHSELNLSSLELGDSALYFCASSVSKDRETQYFGPGTRLLVL.

This clonotype was picked up a small number of times. The V gene is TRBV4-3, the J gene TRBJ2-7; tentatively, D is TRBD1 (6 bases). CDR1 and CDR2 from the germline V gene are LGHNA and YSLEER. The CDR3 consists of 14 residues. The V end lost 3 bases, the J end lost 6 bases, and 15 bases lay between the germline ends. The CDR3 spells CASSQTQGRREQYV. The CDR3 DNA reads as TGCGCCAGCAGCCAGACACAGGGTAGACGCGAGCAGTACGTC.